These 6 T cell receptor beta chains were all obtained from the same sample, sequenced in a study of T cell clones after liver transplantation (dated by TCRdb to the late 2010s). The library relied on the immunoSEQ multiplex PCR assay. TCRdb obtained this table from immuneACCESS and retained in-frame rearrangements with V and J assigned. These tables miss some clones; where compared with another copy, unresolved V genes account for less than half of the shortfall, and the remainder is unexplained. For this sample there are 80,000 or so clones; 82% appear just once. 0.47% of the sample comes from the top ten. The source was CD4+ T cells from blood, collected approximately 3.5 years after liver transplant. The receptor set was obtained from a human patient who received a liver transplant. After transplantation, some T cells may belong to the graft donor instead of the recipient.

The CDR3 DNA is TGTGCCAGCAGCTTAGGTGGGAACCCCTACGAGCAGTACTTC. Translating it yields CASSLGGNPYEQYF. The chain has TRBV5-6 and TRBJ2-7, with D unresolved. The CDR3 runs to 14 residues. V was shortened by 2 bases and J by 2 bases, with 11 bases between the two germline ends. From germline, CDR1 is SGHDT and CDR2 YYEEEE.

J is TRBJ1-2 and V is TRBV28; tentative D call: TRBD1 (5 bases). Trimming shortened V by 3 bases and J by 13 bases, and 18 bases separated the two germline ends. The CDR3 has 13 amino acids. Germline CDR1 is MDHEN and CDR2 is SYDVKM. CDR3 DNA sequence: TGTGCCAGCAGTTTTGGGACTCAAACACAGGTCACCTTC. Protein product: CASSFGTQTQVTF.

The CDR3 region has the DNA TGTGCCAGCAGTTACTCGAGGACAGGGATCACTGAAGCTTTCTTT. Translated: CASSYSRTGITEAFF. The V gene is TRBV6-5, the J gene TRBJ1-1; 8 bases map to TRBD1. V was clipped by 0 bases and J by 4 bases; unmatched bases: 4. The CDR3 is made up of 15 amino acids. Looked up from germline, CDR1 is MNHEY and CDR2 is SVGAGI.

This clone has only one observation. A read error may account for a junction end that differs from germline. The chain uses TRBV5-1 and TRBJ2-2; the match to TRBD2 covers 10 bases. CDR1 and CDR2 from the germline V gene are SGHRS and YFSETQ. The CDR3 extends over 16 amino acids. The CDR3 bases are TGCGCCAGCAGTTTGGCTAGCGGGAGTGGCACCGGGGAGCTGTTTTTT. This codes for CASSLASGSGTGELFF.

The CDR3 reads CASRSDRVGQPQHF. The CDR3 DNA follows: TGTGCCAGCAGGTCCGACAGGGTCGGGCAGCCCCAGCATTTT. This sequence joins TRBV28 and TRBJ1-5; 7 positions agree with TRBD1. Looked up from germline, CDR1 is MDHEN and CDR2 is SYDVKM. Germline trimming cut 6 bases from V and 7 bases from J; bases unmatched to any gene: 9. The CDR3 consists of 14 residues.

The chain has TRBV29-1 and TRBJ1-1; D may be TRBD1 (5 bases). The V gene's germline CDR1 is SQVTM and CDR2 ANQGSEA. The CDR3 has 13 residues. V shed 5 bases and J shed 2 bases, with 12 bases lying between them. CDR3 loop: CSVFPTVNTEAFF. The CDR3 nucleotides read TGCAGCGTTTTTCCGACAGTTAACACTGAAGCTTTCTTT.